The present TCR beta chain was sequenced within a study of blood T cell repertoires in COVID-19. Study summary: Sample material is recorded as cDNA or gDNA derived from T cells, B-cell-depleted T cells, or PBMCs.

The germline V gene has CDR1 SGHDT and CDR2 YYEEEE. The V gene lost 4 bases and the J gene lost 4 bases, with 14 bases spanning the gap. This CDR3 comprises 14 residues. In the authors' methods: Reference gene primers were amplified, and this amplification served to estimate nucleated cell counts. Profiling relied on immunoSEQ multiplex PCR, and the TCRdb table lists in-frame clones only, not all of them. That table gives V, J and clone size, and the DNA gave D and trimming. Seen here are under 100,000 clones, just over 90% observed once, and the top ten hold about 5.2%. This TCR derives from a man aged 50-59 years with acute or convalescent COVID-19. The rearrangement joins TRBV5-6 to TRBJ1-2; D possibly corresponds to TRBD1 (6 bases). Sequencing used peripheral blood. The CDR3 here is CASSPRTALYGYTF. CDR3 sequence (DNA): TGTGCCAGCAGCCCCCGGACAGCGCTCTATGGCTACACCTTC.